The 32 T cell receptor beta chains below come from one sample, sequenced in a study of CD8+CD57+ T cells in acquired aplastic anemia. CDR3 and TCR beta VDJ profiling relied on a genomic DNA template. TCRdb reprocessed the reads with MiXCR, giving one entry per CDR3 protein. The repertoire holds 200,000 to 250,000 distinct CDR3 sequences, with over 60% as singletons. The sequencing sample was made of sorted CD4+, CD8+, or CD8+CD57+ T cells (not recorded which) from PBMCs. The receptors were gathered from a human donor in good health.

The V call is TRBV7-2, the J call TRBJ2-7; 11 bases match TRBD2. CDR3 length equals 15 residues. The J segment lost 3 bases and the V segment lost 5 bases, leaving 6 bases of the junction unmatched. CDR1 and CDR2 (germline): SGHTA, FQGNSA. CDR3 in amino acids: CASSRTSGGNYEQYF. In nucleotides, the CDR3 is TGTGCCAGCAGCCGAACTAGCGGGGGAAACTACGAGCAGTACTTC. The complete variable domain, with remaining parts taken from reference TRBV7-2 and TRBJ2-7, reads GAGVSQSPSNKVTEKGKDVELRCDPISGHTALYWYRQSLGQGLEFLIYFQGNSAPDKSGLPSDRFSAERTGGSVSTLTIQRTQQEDSAVYLCASSRTSGGNYEQYFGPGTRLTVT.

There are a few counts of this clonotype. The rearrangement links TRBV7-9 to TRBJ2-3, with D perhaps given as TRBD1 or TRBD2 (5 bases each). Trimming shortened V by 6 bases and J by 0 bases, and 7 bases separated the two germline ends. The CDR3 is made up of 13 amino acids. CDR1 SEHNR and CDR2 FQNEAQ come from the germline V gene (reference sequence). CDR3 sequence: CASSWGSTDTQYF. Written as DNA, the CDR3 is TGTGCCAGCAGTTGGGGGAGCACAGATACGCAGTATTTT.

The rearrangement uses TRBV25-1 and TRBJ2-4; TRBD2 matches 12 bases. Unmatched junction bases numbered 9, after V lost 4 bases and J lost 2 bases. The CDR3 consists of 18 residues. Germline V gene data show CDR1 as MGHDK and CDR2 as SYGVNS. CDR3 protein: CASSVRLAGGGTKNIQYF. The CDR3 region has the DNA TGTGCCAGCAGTGTAAGGCTAGCGGGAGGGGGGACCAAAAACATTCAGTACTTC. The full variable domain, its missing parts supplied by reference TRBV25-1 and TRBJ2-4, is EADIYQTPRYLVIGTGKKITLECSQTMGHDKMYWYQQDPGMELHLIHYSYGVNSTEKGDLSSESTVSRIRTEHFPLTLESARPSHTSQYLCASSVRLAGGGTKNIQYFGAGTRLSVL.

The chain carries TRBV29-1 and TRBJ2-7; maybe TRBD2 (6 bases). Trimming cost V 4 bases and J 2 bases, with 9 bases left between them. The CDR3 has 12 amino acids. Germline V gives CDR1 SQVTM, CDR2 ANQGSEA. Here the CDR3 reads CSVVWGAYEQYF. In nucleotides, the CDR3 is TGCAGCGTTGTGTGGGGGGCCTACGAGCAGTACTTC.

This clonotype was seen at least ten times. The CDR3 bases are TGTGCCAGCAGTGGGCCAGGGGTCCTGGACGGCGAGCAGTACTTC. Encoded protein: CASSGPGVLDGEQYF. The chain recombines TRBV6-1 with TRBJ2-7; possible D gene TRBD1, 6 bases. Trimming took off 4 bases at V and 6 bases at J, with 19 bases between the two ends. Germline CDR1 is MNHNS and CDR2 is SASEGT. This CDR3 has 15 amino acids.

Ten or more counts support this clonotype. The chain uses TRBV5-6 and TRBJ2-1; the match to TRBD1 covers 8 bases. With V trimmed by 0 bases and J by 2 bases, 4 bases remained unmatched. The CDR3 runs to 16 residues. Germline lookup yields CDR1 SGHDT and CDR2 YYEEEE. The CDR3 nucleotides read TGTGCCAGCAGCTTGGGACAGGGGTCACCCTACAATGAGCAGTTCTTC. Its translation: CASSLGQGSPYNEQFF.

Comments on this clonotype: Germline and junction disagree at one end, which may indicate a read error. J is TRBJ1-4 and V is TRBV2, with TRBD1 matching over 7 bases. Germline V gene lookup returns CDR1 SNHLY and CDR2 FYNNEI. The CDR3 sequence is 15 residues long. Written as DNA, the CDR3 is TGTGCCAGCAGGGTACCGGGACAGCCTAATGAAAGACTGTTTTTT. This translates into CASRVPGQPNERLFF.

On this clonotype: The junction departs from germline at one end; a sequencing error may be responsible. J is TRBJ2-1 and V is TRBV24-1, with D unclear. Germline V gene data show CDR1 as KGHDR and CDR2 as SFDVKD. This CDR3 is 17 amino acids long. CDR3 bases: TGTGCCACCAGTGATTTCGATAGGGCAGCCTCCCGGTGTGAGCATTTCTTC. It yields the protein CATSDFDRAASRCEHFF.

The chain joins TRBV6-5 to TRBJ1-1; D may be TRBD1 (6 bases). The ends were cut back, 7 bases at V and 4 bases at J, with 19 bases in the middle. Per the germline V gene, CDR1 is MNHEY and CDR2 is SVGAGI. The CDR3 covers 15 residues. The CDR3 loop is CASNQGFMGSTEAFF. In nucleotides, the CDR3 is TGTGCCAGCAATCAGGGGTTTATGGGTAGCACTGAAGCTTTCTTT.

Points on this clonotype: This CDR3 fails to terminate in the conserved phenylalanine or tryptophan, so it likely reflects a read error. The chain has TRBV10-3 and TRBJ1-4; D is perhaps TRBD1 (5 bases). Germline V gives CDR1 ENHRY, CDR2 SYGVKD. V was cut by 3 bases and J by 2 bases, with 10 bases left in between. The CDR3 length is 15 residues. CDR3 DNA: TGTGCCATCAGTGAAGTCGGGGGGACTAATGAAAAACTGTTTGTT. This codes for CAISEVGGTNEKLFV.

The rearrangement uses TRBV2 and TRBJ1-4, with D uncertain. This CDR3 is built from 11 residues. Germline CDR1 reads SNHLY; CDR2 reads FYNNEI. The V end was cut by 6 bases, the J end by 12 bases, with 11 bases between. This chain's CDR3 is CASSPNMQLFF. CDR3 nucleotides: TGTGCCAGCAGCCCTAACATGCAACTGTTTTTT. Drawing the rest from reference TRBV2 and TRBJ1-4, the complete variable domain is EPEVTQTPSHQVTQMGQEVILRCVPISNHLYFYWYRQILGQKVEFLVSFYNNEISEKSEIFDDQFSVERPDGSNFTLKIRSTKLEDSAMYFCASSPNMQLFFGSGTQLSVL.

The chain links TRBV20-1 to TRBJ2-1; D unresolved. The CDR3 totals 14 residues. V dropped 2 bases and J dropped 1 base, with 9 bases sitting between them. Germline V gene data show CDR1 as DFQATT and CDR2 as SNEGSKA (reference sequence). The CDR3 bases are TGCAGTGCTAGATCAGCTGGGTCCTACAATGAGCAGTTCTTC. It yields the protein CSARSAGSYNEQFF.

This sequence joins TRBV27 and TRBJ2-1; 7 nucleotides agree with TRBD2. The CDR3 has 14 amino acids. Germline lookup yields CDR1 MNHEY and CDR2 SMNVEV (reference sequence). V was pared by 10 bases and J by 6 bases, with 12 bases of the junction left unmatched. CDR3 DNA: TGTGCCACCAAGGGAGGGGTGGCGACCAATGAGCAGTTCTTC. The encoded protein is CATKGGVATNEQFF.

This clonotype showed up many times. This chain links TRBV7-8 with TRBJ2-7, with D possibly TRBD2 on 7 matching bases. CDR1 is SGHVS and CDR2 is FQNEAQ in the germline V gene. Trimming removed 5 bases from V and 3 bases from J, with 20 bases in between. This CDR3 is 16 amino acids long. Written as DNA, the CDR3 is TGTGCCAGCAGCCCAGAGGGGGGGGCAGCTGGCTACGAGCAGTACTTC. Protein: CASSPEGGAAGYEQYF.

The CDR3 DNA reads TGTGCCAGCAGCTTGGCGGTGACCGGTTCCGGCACAGATACGCAGTATTTT. Its translation is CASSLAVTGSGTDTQYF. V and J are TRBV7-6 and TRBJ2-3; D is ambiguous. Germline V gene data show CDR1 as SGHVS and CDR2 as FNYEAQ. The CDR3 is made up of 17 amino acids. Trimming stripped 3 bases from V and 1 base from J, with 17 bases between. The variable domain in full, with the rest retrieved from reference TRBV7-6 and TRBJ2-3, is GAGVSQSPRYKVTKRGQDVALRCDPISGHVSLYWYRQALGQGPEFLTYFNYEAQQDKSGLPNDRFSAERPEGSISTLTIQRTEQRDSAMYRCASSLAVTGSGTDTQYFGPGTRLTVL.

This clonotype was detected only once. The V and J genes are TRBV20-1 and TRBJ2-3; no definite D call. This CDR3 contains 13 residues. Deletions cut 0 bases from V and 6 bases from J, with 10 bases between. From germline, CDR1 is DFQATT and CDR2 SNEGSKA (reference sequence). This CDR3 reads CSAREGSQDTQYF. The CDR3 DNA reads TGCAGTGCTAGAGAAGGTAGTCAGGATACGCAGTATTTT.

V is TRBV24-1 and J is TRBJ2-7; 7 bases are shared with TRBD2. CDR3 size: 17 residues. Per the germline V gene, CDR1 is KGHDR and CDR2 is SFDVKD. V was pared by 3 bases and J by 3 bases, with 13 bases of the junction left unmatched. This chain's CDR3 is CATSDGGGTHGVYEQYF. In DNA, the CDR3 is TGTGCCACCAGTGATGGGGGGGGGACTCACGGGGTCTACGAGCAGTACTTC.

The CDR3 sequence is CSARPRGIYEQYF. The CDR3 nucleotides are TGCAGTGCTAGGCCTCGTGGGATATACGAGCAGTACTTC. J is TRBJ2-7 and V is TRBV20-1, with D unclear. The CDR3 length is 13 residues. V was clipped by 3 bases and J by 4 bases, with 13 bases between them. The germline gives CDR1 DFQATT, CDR2 SNEGSKA (reference sequence).

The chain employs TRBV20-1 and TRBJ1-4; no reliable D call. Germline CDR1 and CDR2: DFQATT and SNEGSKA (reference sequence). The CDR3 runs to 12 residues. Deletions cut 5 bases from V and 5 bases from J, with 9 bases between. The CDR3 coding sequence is TGCAGTGCTCCGGGGATGAATGAAAAACTGTTTTTT. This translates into CSAPGMNEKLFF.

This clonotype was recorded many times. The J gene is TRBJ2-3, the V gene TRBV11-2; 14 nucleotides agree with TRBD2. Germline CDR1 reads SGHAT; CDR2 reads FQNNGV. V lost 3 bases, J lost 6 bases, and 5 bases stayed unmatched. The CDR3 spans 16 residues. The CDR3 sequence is CASSLGLAGVVDTQYF. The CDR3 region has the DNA TGTGCCAGCAGCTTGGGACTAGCGGGAGTAGTCGATACGCAGTATTTT. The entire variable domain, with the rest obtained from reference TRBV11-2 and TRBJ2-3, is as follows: EAGVAQSPRYKIIEKRQSVAFWCNPISGHATLYWYQQILGQGPKLLIQFQNNGVVDDSQLPKDRFSAERLKGVDSTLKIQPAKLEDSAVYLCASSLGLAGVVDTQYFGPGTRLTVL.

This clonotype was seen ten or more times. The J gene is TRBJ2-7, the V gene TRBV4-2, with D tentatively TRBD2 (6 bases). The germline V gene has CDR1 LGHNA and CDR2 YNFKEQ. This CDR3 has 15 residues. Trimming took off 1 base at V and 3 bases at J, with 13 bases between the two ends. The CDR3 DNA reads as TGTGCCAGCAGCCAAGGGGACTCTCCCGACTACGAGCAGTACTTC. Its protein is CASSQGDSPDYEQYF.

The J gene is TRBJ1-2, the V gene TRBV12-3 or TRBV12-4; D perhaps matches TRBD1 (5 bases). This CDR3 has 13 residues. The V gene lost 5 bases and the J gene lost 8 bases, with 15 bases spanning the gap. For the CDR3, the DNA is TGTGCCAGCAGTGAACCGGGGACGGAAGGCTACACCTTC. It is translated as CASSEPGTEGYTF.

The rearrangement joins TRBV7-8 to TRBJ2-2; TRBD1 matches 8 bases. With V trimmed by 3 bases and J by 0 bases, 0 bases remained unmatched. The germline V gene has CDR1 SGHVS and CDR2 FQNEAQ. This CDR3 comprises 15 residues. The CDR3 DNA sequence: TGTGCCAGCAGCTTGACAGGGGCGAACACCGGGGAGCTGTTTTTT. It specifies CASSLTGANTGELFF.

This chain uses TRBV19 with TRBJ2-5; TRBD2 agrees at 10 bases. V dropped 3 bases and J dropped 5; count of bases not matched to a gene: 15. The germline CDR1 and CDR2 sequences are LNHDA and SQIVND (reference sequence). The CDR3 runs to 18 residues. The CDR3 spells CASSIKDIGASGSETQYF. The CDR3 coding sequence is TGTGCCAGTAGTATCAAAGATATCGGGGCTAGCGGGAGTGAGACCCAGTACTTC.

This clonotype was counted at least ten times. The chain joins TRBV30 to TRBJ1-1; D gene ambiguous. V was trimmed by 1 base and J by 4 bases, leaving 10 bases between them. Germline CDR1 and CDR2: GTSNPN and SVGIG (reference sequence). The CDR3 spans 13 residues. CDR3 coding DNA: TGTGCCTGGAGTGAGGCGGGAAGCACTGAAGCTTTCTTT. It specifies CAWSEAGSTEAFF.

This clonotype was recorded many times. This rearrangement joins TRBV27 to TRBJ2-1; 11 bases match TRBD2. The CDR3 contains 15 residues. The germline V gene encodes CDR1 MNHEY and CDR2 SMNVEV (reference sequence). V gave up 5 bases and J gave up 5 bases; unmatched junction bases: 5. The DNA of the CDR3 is TGTGCCAGCAGTGACGGGACTAGCGGCGACAATGAGCAGTTCTTC. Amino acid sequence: CASSDGTSGDNEQFF.

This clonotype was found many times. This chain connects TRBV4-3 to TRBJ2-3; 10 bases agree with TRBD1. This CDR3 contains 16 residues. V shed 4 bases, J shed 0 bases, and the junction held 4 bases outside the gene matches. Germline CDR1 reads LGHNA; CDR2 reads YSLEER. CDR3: CASSPADRGSTDTQYF. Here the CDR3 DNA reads TGCGCCAGCAGCCCCGCGGACAGGGGGAGCACAGATACGCAGTATTTT.

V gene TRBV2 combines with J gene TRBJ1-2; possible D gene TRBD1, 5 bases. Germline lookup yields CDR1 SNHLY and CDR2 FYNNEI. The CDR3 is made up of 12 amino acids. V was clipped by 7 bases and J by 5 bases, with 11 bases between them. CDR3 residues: CASTQRGYGYTF. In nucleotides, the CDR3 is TGTGCCAGCACCCAGCGGGGGTATGGCTACACCTTC.

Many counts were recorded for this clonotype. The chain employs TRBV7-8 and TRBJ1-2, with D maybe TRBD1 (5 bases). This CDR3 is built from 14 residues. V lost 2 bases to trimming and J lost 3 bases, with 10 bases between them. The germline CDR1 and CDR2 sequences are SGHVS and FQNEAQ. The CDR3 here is CASSLPDNHYGYTF. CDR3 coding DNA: TGTGCCAGCAGCTTACCGGACAACCACTATGGCTACACCTTC.

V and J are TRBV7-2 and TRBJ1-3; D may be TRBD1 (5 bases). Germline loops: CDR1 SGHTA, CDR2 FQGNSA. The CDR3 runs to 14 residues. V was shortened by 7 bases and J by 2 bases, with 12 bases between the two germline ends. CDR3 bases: TGTGCCAGCAAATCCAGGGTTACTGGAAACACCATATATTTT. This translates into CASKSRVTGNTIYF.

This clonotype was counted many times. The CDR3 is CASSEATAFNYGYTF. Written as DNA, the CDR3 is TGTGCCAGCAGTGAAGCGACGGCGTTTAACTATGGCTACACCTTC. The chain has TRBV2 and TRBJ1-2; unclear D gene. This CDR3 comprises 15 residues. Trimming took off 0 bases at V and 1 base at J, with 9 bases between the two ends. Germline lookup yields CDR1 SNHLY and CDR2 FYNNEI. The full variable domain, completed using reference TRBV2 and TRBJ1-2, is EPEVTQTPSHQVTQMGQEVILRCVPISNHLYFYWYRQILGQKVEFLVSFYNNEISEKSEIFDDQFSVERPDGSNFTLKIRSTKLEDSAMYFCASSEATAFNYGYTFGSGTRLTVV.

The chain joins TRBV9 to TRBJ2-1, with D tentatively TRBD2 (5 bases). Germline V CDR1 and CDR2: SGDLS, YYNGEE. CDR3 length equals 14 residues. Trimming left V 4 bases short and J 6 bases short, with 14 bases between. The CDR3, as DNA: TGTGCCAGCAGCCCGGGCGGGCTGGGCAATGAGCAGTTCTTC. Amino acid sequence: CASSPGGLGNEQFF.